A selection of T cell receptor beta chains follows, all from one sample in a study of cytomegalovirus exposure and HLA in healthy donors. TCRdb's copy holds only in-frame clones and misses some; the assay was immunoSEQ multiplex PCR. The sample shows around 160,000 clones, 88% of them seen only once. The sequencing sample was made of PBMCs. All receptors come from a man aged 18-30 years in good health and CMV-seronegative. CDR3s include the opening cysteine and the closing phenylalanine or tryptophan.

length	V	J	CDR3
15	TRBV27	TRBJ1-1	CASSPGGGGVTEAFF
14	TRBV18	TRBJ1-2	CASSRTDLLYGYTF
14	TRBV18	TRBJ2-3	CASSSSVRTDTQYF
17	TRBV11-2	TRBJ1-6	CASSSPGDRGLGSPLHF
14	TRBV13	TRBJ2-5	CASSLKGHQETQYF
16	TRBV4-1	TRBJ2-2	CASSLPPGLNTGELFF
14	TRBV2	TRBJ2-7	CASSRTALWYEQYF
15	TRBV6-1	TRBJ2-2	CAVIRPGGNTGELFF
16	TRBV6-4	TRBJ2-1	CASSGIGLAGAVEQFF
15	TRBV4-1	TRBJ2-1	CASSQDRQGYDEQFF
17	TRBV7-6	TRBJ2-6	CASSHYQGGSGANVLTF
17	TRBV15	TRBJ1-5	CATSRDGAPYSNQPQHF
14	TRBV7-6	TRBJ2-5	CASSVGQGVETQYF
16	TRBV28	TRBJ2-1	CASSTTGTGVANEQFF
14	TRBV19	TRBJ2-2	CASSGTPNTGELFF
14	TRBV4-1	TRBJ2-2	CASSQVRGDGELFF
14	TRBV11-2	TRBJ2-6	CASSLASGANVLTF
15	TRBV7-2	TRBJ2-7	CASSRRTVPTYEQYF
15	TRBV18	TRBJ2-1	CASSVRQEVDNEQFF
15	TRBV19	TRBJ2-3	CASTNVDSRTDTQYF
15	TRBV6-5	TRBJ1-3	CASSYSQGTGNTIYF
15	TRBV19	TRBJ1-2	CASSIYRGSNYGYTF
14	TRBV9	TRBJ1-5	CASSGGTGAMPQHF
14	TRBV7-2	TRBJ1-1	CASSFLTGNTEAFF
15	TRBV28	TRBJ2-2	CASSPGTGLTGELFF
14	TRBV6-5	TRBJ1-4	CASTATGGGEKLFF
13	TRBV11-2	TRBJ2-1	CASSRQIYNEQFF
17	TRBV14	TRBJ2-3	CASSQDLGGPSTDTQYF
15	TRBV11-2	TRBJ2-5	CASRGLLRDQETQYF
15	TRBV6-1	TRBJ2-5	CASSVKQGSQETQYF
17	TRBV11-2	TRBJ2-3	CASSLELAGGSTDTQYF
15	TRBV7-7	TRBJ2-2	CASSEGQLNTGELFF
16	TRBV2	TRBJ2-3	CASSGTSGSSSDTQYF
14	TRBV7-9	TRBJ2-1	CASSLTSSYNEQFF
13	TRBV5-1	TRBJ1-5	CASSLQGNQPQHF
17	TRBV5-1	TRBJ2-1	CASSLFPGLSSYNEQFF
14	TRBV6-1	TRBJ1-1	CASKQGVTGTEAFF
13	TRBV29-1	TRBJ1-2	CSATGGVGYGYTF
18	TRBV5-1	TRBJ2-3	CASSLGQLAGGQEDTQYF
17	TRBV4-2	TRBJ2-4	CASSQGVAGSGRGIQYF
15	TRBV11-3	TRBJ2-3	CASSSYGGYTDTQYF
15	TRBV19	TRBJ2-1	CASSIIAGEYNEQFF